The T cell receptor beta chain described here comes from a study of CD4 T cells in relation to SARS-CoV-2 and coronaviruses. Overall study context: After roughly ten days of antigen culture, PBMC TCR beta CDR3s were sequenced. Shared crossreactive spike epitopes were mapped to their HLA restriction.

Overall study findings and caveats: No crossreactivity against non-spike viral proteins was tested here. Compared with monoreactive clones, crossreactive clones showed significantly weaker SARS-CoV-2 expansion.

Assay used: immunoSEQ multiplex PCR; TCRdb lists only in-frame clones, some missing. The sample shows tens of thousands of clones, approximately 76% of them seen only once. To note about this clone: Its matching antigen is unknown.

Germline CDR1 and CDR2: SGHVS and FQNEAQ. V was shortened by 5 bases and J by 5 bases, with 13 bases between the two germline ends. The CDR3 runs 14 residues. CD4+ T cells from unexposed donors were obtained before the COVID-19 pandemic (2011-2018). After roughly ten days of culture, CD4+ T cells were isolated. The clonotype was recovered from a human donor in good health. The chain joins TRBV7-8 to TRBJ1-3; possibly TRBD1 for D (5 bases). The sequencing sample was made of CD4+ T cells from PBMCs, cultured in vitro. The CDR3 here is CASSRREGRNTIYF. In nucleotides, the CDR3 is TGTGCCAGCAGCCGCAGGGAAGGTCGAAACACCATATATTTT.